This T cell receptor (beta chain) was identified during a study of cytomegalovirus exposure and HLA in healthy donors. Donors were ostensibly healthy at sampling, although undocumented immune exposures were probable. Concerning this clone: Its antigen is still unknown.

Germline values: CDR1 MNHNS, CDR2 SASEGT. V shed 3 bases and J shed 0 bases, with 12 bases lying between them. This CDR3 region has 16 residues. PCR primers comprised 60 Vbeta and 13 Jbeta primers. The method was immunoSEQ multiplex PCR; TCRdb's version includes in-frame clones alone and lacks a portion of them. The table for this sample gives approximately 79,000 clones. General study points: The study flagged some 170 TCR beta chains as cytomegalovirus-associated. As confirmed in vitro, three CMV-associated chains were specific for CMV antigens. TCR beta V- and J-gene trimming, according to a later analysis, was linked to a missense DCLRE1C variant.

This clonotype originated in a man aged 40-55 years in good health and CMV-seronegative. The source material was PBMCs. The chain couples TRBV6-1 to TRBJ1-5; D may be TRBD1 (5 bases). The CDR3 nucleotides read TGTGCCAGCAGTGATCAAGGGGTCTATAGCAATCAGCCCCAGCATTTT. Translation gives CASSDQGVYSNQPQHF.